The source of this T cell receptor beta chain is a study of T cells after yellow fever vaccination. Study-wide background: Fractions of limited cellularity were prepared by means of SMART-Seq v4 Ultra Low Input.

Generation of TCR cDNA used 5'RACE template switching (which added a universal primer site and UMIs). TCRdb passed the 5' RACE reads through MiXCR, listing each CDR3 protein once. The table records some 390,000 distinct CDR3 sequences, 18% of them present only once. Remarks on this clonotype: As yet, its antigen is unknown.

Study results and limitations: CD4 and CD8 compartments shared a small share of clonotypes.

CDR3 length: 15 residues. The junction had 6 bases not matched to a gene; V was cut back by 2 bases and J by 2 bases. The germline V gene encodes CDR1 DFQATT and CDR2 SNEGSKA (reference sequence). The material was PBMCs, obtained before the yellow fever booster vaccination. The V call is TRBV20-1, the J call TRBJ2-3; 8 nucleotides agree with TRBD1. This sequence originates from a man between 18 and 35 years old who received the YFV17D yellow fever vaccine. CDR3 nucleotides: TGCAGTGCTAGAAAAGGACAGGGATCCACAGATACGCAGTATTTT. This gives the protein CSARKGQGSTDTQYF.